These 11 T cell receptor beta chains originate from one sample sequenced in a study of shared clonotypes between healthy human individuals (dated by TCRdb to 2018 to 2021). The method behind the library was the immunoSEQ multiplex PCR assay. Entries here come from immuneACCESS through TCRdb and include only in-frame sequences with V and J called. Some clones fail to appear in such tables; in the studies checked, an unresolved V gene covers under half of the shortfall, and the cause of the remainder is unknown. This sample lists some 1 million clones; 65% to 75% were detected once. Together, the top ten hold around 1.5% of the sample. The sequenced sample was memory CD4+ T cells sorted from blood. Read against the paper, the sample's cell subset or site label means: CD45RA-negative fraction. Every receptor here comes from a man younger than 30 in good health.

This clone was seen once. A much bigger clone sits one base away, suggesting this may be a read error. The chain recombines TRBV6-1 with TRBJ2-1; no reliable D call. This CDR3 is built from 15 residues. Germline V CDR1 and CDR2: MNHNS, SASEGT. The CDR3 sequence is CASSDTGGAYNERFF. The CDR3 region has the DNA TGTGCCAGCAGCGATACTGGTGGTGCCTACAATGAGCGGTTCTTC.

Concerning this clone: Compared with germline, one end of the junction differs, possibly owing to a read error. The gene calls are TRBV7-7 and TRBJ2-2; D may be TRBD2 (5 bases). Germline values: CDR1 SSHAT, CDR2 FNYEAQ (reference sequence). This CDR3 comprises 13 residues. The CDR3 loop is CASSPIATGELFF. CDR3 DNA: TGTGCTAGCAGCCCCATAGCGACCGGGGAGCTGTTTTTT.

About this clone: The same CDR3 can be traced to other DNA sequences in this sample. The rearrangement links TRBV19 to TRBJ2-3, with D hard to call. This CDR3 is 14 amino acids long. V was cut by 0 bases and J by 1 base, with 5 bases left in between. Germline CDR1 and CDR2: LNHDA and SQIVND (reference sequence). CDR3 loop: CASSIDRGTDTQYF. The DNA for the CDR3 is TGTGCCAGTAGTATAGATAGGGGCACAGATACGCAGTATTTT.

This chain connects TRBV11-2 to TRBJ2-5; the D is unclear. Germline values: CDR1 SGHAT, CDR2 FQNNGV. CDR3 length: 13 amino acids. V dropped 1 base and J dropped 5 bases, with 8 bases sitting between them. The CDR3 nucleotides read TGTGCCAGCAGCTTAGTGTATGAGGAGACCCAGTACTTC. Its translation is CASSLVYEETQYF.

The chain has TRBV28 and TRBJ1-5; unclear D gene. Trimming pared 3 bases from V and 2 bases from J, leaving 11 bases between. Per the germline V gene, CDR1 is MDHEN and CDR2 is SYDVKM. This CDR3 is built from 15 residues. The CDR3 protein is CASSLRQGGNQPQHF. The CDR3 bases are TGTGCCAGCAGTTTGAGACAAGGCGGCAATCAGCCCCAGCATTTT.

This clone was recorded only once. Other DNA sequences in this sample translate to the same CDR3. In nucleotides, the CDR3 is TGCAGTGCTAGTCGGGGCGGCGAGCAGTACTTC. As protein: CSASRGGEQYF. The rearrangement links TRBV20-1 to TRBJ2-7; D is tentatively TRBD1 or TRBD2 (5 bases each). Germline values: CDR1 DFQATT, CDR2 SNEGSKA (reference sequence). The V end was cut by 3 bases, the J end by 6 bases, with 9 bases between. The CDR3 has 11 amino acids.

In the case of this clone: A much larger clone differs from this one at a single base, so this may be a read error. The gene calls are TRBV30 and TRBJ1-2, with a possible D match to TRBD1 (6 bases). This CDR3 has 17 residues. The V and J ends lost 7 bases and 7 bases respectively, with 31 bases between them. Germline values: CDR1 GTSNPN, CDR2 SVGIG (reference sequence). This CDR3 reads CASNLGYSTEGGGGYTF. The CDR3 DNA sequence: TGTGCCTCTAACCTTGGGTATTCGACTGAAGGGGGGGGTGGCTACACCTTC.

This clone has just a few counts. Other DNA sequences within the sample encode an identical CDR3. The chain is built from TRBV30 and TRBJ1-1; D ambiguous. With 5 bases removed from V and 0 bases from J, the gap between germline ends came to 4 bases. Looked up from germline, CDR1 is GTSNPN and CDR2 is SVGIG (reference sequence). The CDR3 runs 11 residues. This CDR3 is CAWSLNTEAFF. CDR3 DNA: TGTGCCTGGTCCCTGAACACTGAAGCTTTCTTT.

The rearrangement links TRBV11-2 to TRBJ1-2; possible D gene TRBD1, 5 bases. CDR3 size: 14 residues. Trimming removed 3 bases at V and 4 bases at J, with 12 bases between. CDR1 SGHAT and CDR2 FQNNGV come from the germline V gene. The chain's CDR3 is CASSFRGRSYGYTF. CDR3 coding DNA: TGTGCCAGCAGCTTCCGGGGCCGTTCCTATGGCTACACCTTC. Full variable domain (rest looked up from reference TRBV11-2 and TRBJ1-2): EAGVAQSPRYKIIEKRQSVAFWCNPISGHATLYWYQQILGQGPKLLIQFQNNGVVDDSQLPKDRFSAERLKGVDSTLKIQPAKLEDSAVYLCASSFRGRSYGYTFGSGTRLTVV.

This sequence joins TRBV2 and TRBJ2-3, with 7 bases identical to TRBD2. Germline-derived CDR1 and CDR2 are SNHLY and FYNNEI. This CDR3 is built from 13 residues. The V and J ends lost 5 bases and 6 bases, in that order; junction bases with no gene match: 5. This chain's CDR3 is CASSWTRWDTQYF. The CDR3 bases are TGTGCCAGCAGTTGGACTAGATGGGATACGCAGTATTTT.

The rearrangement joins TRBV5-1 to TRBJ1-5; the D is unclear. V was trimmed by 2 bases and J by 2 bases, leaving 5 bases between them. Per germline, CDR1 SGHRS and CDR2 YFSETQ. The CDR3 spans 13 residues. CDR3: CASSFGGNQPQHF. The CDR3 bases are TGCGCCAGCAGCTTTGGGGGCAATCAGCCCCAGCATTTT.